Following are 10 T cell receptor beta chains from one sample sequenced in a study of T-cell memory formation after mild COVID-19. TCRdb used MiXCR to reprocess the 5' RACE reads, holding one entry per CDR3 protein. The repertoire includes some 120,000 distinct CDR3 sequences, less than 6.5% of them detected once, and approximately 2.1% sits in the top ten. Sample: PBMCs or a T cell subset sorted from them (not recorded which). Receptors originate from an adult woman who had mild COVID-19 (a few samples of this study predate the infection). Cell type and time point are not known.

This clonotype appeared a few times. The chain is built from TRBV7-6 and TRBJ2-3; 8 nucleotides match TRBD1. Germline V gene data show CDR1 as SGHVS and CDR2 as FNYEAQ. With V trimmed by 3 bases and J by 14 bases, 10 bases remained unmatched. The length of the CDR3 is 13 residues. CDR3 sequence: CASSLTGESSRYF. Here the CDR3 DNA reads TGTGCCAGCAGCTTGACAGGGGAAAGCAGCAGGTATTTT.

The CDR3 region has the DNA TGTGCCAGCAGCTTACTAGCGGGGGGGCCGAGGTCCTACAATGAGCAGTTCTTC. It yields the protein CASSLLAGGPRSYNEQFF. The chain recombines TRBV7-2 with TRBJ2-1, with TRBD2 identical over 12 bases. V lost 2 bases and J lost 1; bases outside the gene matches: 6. The CDR3 totals 18 residues. Germline V gene lookup returns CDR1 SGHTA and CDR2 FQGNSA.

This clonotype occurred a few times. J is TRBJ2-5 and V is TRBV5-5, with 12 bases lining up with TRBD2. Germline-derived CDR1 and CDR2 are SGHKS and YYEKEE (reference sequence). V lost 4 bases, J lost 5 bases, and 12 bases stayed unmatched. The CDR3 totals 17 residues. This CDR3 is CASSETPSGGAGETQYF. The CDR3 DNA is TGTGCCAGCAGCGAAACCCCTAGCGGGGGGGCTGGGGAGACCCAGTACTTC.

The chain joins TRBV12-3 or TRBV12-4 to TRBJ2-7, with D hard to call. The CDR3 is made up of 11 amino acids. V gave up 6 bases and J gave up 7 bases, with 10 bases separating them. DNA for the CDR3: TGTGCCAGCAGCCACCAACAGGAGCAGTACTTC. Translation gives CASSHQQEQYF.

This clonotype was seen more than once but under ten times. V and J are TRBV19 and TRBJ2-1; a possible D gene is TRBD1 (6 bases). V was shortened by 3 bases and J by 10 bases, with 13 bases between the two germline ends. The CDR3 covers 13 residues. Germline V gene sequence: CDR1 LNHDA, CDR2 SQIVND (reference sequence). Here the CDR3 DNA reads TGTGCCAGTAGTATGGGAGACAGGCCGGAGCAGTTCTTC. It translates to CASSMGDRPEQFF.

The V gene is TRBV12-3 or TRBV12-4, the J gene TRBJ1-1; D might be TRBD1 (5 bases). Trimming pared 6 bases from V and 1 base from J, leaving 15 bases between. This CDR3 has 15 amino acids. DNA for the CDR3: TGTGCCAGCAGCCTACCTTCCGGGGCGAACACTGAAGCTTTCTTT. It yields the protein CASSLPSGANTEAFF.

The chain carries TRBV12-3 or TRBV12-4 and TRBJ1-2; D not resolved. Trimming pared 2 bases from V and 8 bases from J, leaving 15 bases between. The CDR3 length is 14 residues. CDR3 sequence: CASSLFGDRHGYTF. The CDR3 DNA sequence: TGTGCCAGCAGTTTATTTGGGGATCGTCACGGCTACACCTTC.

This clonotype has ten or more counts. V is TRBV12-3 or TRBV12-4 and J is TRBJ2-3; D gene ambiguous. The V gene lost 4 bases and the J gene lost 3 bases, with 14 bases spanning the gap. The CDR3 is 15 amino acids. The CDR3 DNA is TGTGCCAGCAGTTATAGCCCCTTCGGTACAGATACGCAGTATTTT. As protein: CASSYSPFGTDTQYF.

This clonotype was recorded a few times. The chain recombines TRBV12-3 or TRBV12-4 with TRBJ1-2; TRBD1 matches 7 bases. This CDR3 has 15 amino acids. J was trimmed by 2 bases and V by 3 bases; bases with no gene match: 6. The CDR3 DNA reads TGTGCCAGCAGTTTCCTGACAGGGAGGAACTATGGCTACACCTTC. It specifies CASSFLTGRNYGYTF.

This clonotype came up a few times. The rearrangement links TRBV19 to TRBJ2-3; D could derive from TRBD1 or TRBD2 (5 bases each). Germline V lookup: CDR1 LNHDA, CDR2 SQIVND (reference sequence). V was shortened by 5 bases and J by 5 bases, with 17 bases between the two germline ends. The CDR3 length is 15 residues. This CDR3 reads CASSFSRGIGDTQYF. CDR3 coding DNA: TGTGCCAGTAGTTTCTCTCGGGGCATTGGAGATACGCAGTATTTT.